This T cell receptor (beta chain) was found in a study of Graves' ophthalmopathy and Graves' hyperthyroidism (dated by TCRdb to the late 2010s). Notes on the research overall: Peripheral blood was collected at initial diagnosis, before any treatment. T-cell repertoires of thyroid tissue and blood were compared in several hyperthyroidism patients. The approximately 98 discovery patients were randomly divided into training and test sets at a 7:3 ratio. In total, 135 blood samples were TCR-sequenced: approximately 42 ophthalmopathy, approximately 80 hyperthyroidism and approximately 17 hyperthyroidism-to-ophthalmopathy patients. An independent validation cohort was composed of approximately 18 hyperthyroidism patients and over 15 patients who later progressed from hyperthyroidism to ophthalmopathy. The study used signatures of the TCR beta repertoire to tell Graves' ophthalmopathy apart from Graves' hyperthyroidism and to predict which patients would progress to ophthalmopathy. After sampling, hyperthyroidism patients received methimazole starting at 30 mg daily, and ophthalmopathy patients received high-dose intravenous methylprednisolone. To explore V-J signatures that separate ophthalmopathy from hyperthyroidism, a discovery set of around 97 patients was enrolled, consisting of more than 40 with ophthalmopathy and 55 to 65 with stable hyperthyroidism. General findings and caveats noted by the study authors: Most expanded thyroid clonotypes with a frequency above 0.001 also appeared in blood, which suggests that blood repertoires may reflect the immune response in the thyroid. Sample size was not statistically predetermined, and group allocation was not concealed from the investigators. In cross-validation, the 13-signature model distinguished ophthalmopathy from stable hyperthyroidism with about 88% sensitivity and roughly 81% specificity, and in the test set the corresponding values were approximately 79% and 70%. In validation, the model predicted ophthalmopathy progression with 70.59% sensitivity and roughly 72% specificity; approximately 12 predicted patients were CT-confirmed with GO in a median of around 6 months.

Ophthalmopathy patients were characterized by moderately to severely active disease, a Clinical Activity Score of at least 3, a NOSPECS grade of at least 4, and a disease duration under 3 months. Patients with other autoimmune diseases, uncontrolled infections, pregnancy or lactation were excluded from the study. Diagnosis was based on clinical symptoms, serum thyroxine, TRAb, thyroid ultrasound and orbital computed tomography. Ficoll-Paque density gradient centrifugation was used to isolate PBMCs from about 10 ml of fresh peripheral blood. Trizol reagent was used to extract the total RNA, and its quality was then checked on an Agilent 2100 Bioanalyzer. The CDR1 and CDR2 encoded by the germline V gene are SQVTM and ANQGSEA. V loses 1 base, J loses 7 bases, and the germline ends lie 17 bases apart. Taken from cysteine to phenylalanine, the CDR3 has 14 residues. CDR3 DNA only is kept here, 42 bases in frame from base 1.

TCR beta CDR3 regions were amplified from RNA transcripts for repertoire sequencing. A first-round RT-PCR used HTBI primers with the Qiagen OneStep RT-PCR kit, followed by a second-round multiplex PCR, size selection and purification. Libraries were sequenced on an Illumina HiSeq2000 using paired-end 100 bp reads. Under the source paper's analysis protocol: Reads were processed with SOAPnuke, discarding reads with adapters, uncalled bases, mean Phred below 15, or no exact constant-primer or identifier match. COPE v1.2.5 was used to merge the high-quality paired reads. Each unique nucleotide sequence was treated as a clonotype, and MiTCR v1.1 was used to align the clonotypes to the IMGT TRB V, D and J references. The analysis was limited to V-J combinations with a frequency above 0.0001, which together covered approximately 99% of the repertoires. For each V-J combination, a TCR clonal expansion and chaos score was defined as F50 clonal expansion divided by the chaos observed in the TCRdist matrix. Features were reduced by Welch's t-statistics and random forest to more than 10 V-J combinations, which fed a naive Bayes classifier. The similarity between thyroid and blood repertoires was quantified using the Morisita-Horn index. TCRdb reanalyzed the raw reads on its own, using fastp at Q25 for trimming and MiXCR for clone calling, and kept in-frame beta chains. Under each unique CDR3 protein, matching rows form one entry showing the most common genes and DNA. TCRdb, rather than the study authors, made the V and J calls. Across this sample there are 450,000 or so distinct CDR3 sequences, with over 13% seen only once. The top ten clones comprise 9.8% of the sample.

This clonotype was seen many times. The target of this receptor is not known. Base qualities are not provided; no much larger clone lies one nucleotide away. The rearranged chain carries TRBV29-1 and TRBJ2-7; the D gene is perhaps TRBD2, on 6 matching bases. The sample taken for sequencing was blood. This TCR was sampled from a woman under 40 with Graves' ophthalmopathy. Donor details come from another sample of the same person, matched by shared clones. For the CDR3, the sequence is CSVEVDYLPGEQYF. The DNA sequence is TGCAGCGTTGAAGTGGACTATCTCCCGGGGGAGCAGTACTTC.